Following are 11 T cell receptor beta chains from one sample sequenced in a study of cytomegalovirus exposure and HLA in healthy donors. Amplification used 60 Vbeta primers and 13 Jbeta primers. The table came from immunoSEQ multiplex PCR; TCRdb's copy has only in-frame clones and leaves some out. The sample consists of approximately 220,000 clones, 82% of them appearing once. The material sequenced was PBMCs. The origin of the receptors is a man in his forties or fifties in good health and CMV-seropositive.

The chain joins TRBV11-2 to TRBJ2-1, with 7 bases lining up with TRBD2. The V gene's germline CDR1 is SGHAT and CDR2 FQNNGV. CDR3 length equals 16 residues. V lost 5 bases and J lost 0; bases outside the gene matches: 7. CDR3 sequence: CASSPAGGSSYNEQFF. CDR3 nucleotides: TGTGCCAGCAGCCCAGCAGGCGGGAGCTCCTACAATGAGCAGTTCTTC. Full variable domain (remainder filled in from reference TRBV11-2 and TRBJ2-1): EAGVAQSPRYKIIEKRQSVAFWCNPISGHATLYWYQQILGQGPKLLIQFQNNGVVDDSQLPKDRFSAERLKGVDSTLKIQPAKLEDSAVYLCASSPAGGSSYNEQFFGPGTRLTVL.

This clone was seen once. CDR3 sequence (DNA): TGTGCCAGCTCACCACTGCCAGGGCACAGCAATCAGCCCCAGCATTTT. As protein: CASSPLPGHSNQPQHF. The chain couples TRBV18 to TRBJ1-5, with D perhaps TRBD1 (5 bases). Trimming removed 1 base at V and 1 base at J, with 11 bases between. CDR3 length: 16 residues. CDR1 is KGHSH and CDR2 is LQKENI in the germline V gene. Using reference TRBV18 and TRBJ1-5 for the parts outside the CDR3, the full variable domain is NAGVMQNPRHLVRRRGQEARLRCSPMKGHSHVYWYRQLPEEGLKFMVYLQKENIIDESGMPKERFSAEFPKEGPSILRIQQVVRGDSAAYFCASSPLPGHSNQPQHFGDGTRLSIL.

This chain links TRBV6-1 with TRBJ1-2, with D unresolved. The CDR3 loop spans 14 amino acids. Deletions cut 6 bases from V and 6 bases from J, with 17 bases between. The V gene's germline CDR1 is MNHNS and CDR2 SASEGT. For the CDR3, the DNA is TGTGCCAGCAGGAGTCCTTTAGCGCACGATGGCTACACCTTC. Amino acid sequence: CASRSPLAHDGYTF.

This chain links TRBV7-8 with TRBJ1-5; possibly TRBD1 for D (5 bases). Germline lookup yields CDR1 SGHVS and CDR2 FQNEAQ. V shed 5 bases and J shed 7 bases, with 15 bases lying between them. The CDR3 covers 14 residues. CDR3 coding DNA: TGTGCCAGCAGCGTAGGCGGGGCAGGGCAGCCCCAGCATTTT. Amino acids: CASSVGGAGQPQHF.

The chain carries TRBV6-1 and TRBJ2-7; TRBD2 agrees at 9 bases. There are 15 residues in the CDR3. V trimming: 2 bases; J trimming: 0 bases; junction bases outside the gene matches: 2. CDR1 is MNHNS and CDR2 is SASEGT in the germline V gene. In DNA, the CDR3 is TGTGCCAGCAGTGAAATTAGCGGGAGCTCCTACGAGCAGTACTTC. As protein: CASSEISGSSYEQYF.

The chain has TRBV5-4 and TRBJ1-1; D may be TRBD1 (5 bases). Trimming cost V 0 bases and J 1 base, with 7 bases left between them. CDR1 and CDR2 (germline): SGHNT, YYREEE (reference sequence). The CDR3 runs 14 residues. This CDR3 is CASSLGGGNTEAFF. CDR3 nucleotides: TGTGCCAGCAGCTTGGGGGGCGGGAACACTGAAGCTTTCTTT. The full variable domain, with the rest looked up from reference TRBV5-4 and TRBJ1-1, is ETGVTQSPTHLIKTRGQQVTLRCSSQSGHNTVSWYQQALGQGPQFIFQYYREEENGRGNFPPRFSGLQFPNYSSELNVNALELDDSALYLCASSLGGGNTEAFFGQGTRLTVV.

This chain connects TRBV4-1 to TRBJ2-7; weak D call: TRBD1 (5 bases). The V gene lost 5 bases and the J gene lost 0 bases, with 14 bases spanning the gap. This CDR3 has 15 residues. Germline values: CDR1 MGHRA, CDR2 YSYEKL. CDR3: CASSAGQGSSYEQYF. CDR3 coding DNA: TGCGCCAGCAGCGCCGGGCAGGGTAGCTCCTACGAGCAGTACTTC.

The chain links TRBV29-1 to TRBJ1-2; TRBD1 matches at 9 bases. Germline assignment: CDR1 SQVTM and CDR2 ANQGSEA. This CDR3 contains 14 residues. V trimming: 0 bases; J trimming: 5 bases; junction bases outside the gene matches: 4. The CDR3 coding sequence is TGCAGCGTTGAAGATCAGACAGGGGGTTATGGCTACACCTTC. Its translation is CSVEDQTGGYGYTF.

The chain has TRBV30 and TRBJ2-6; D is ambiguous. From germline, CDR1 is GTSNPN and CDR2 SVGIG (reference sequence). With 1 base removed from V and 4 bases from J, the gap between germline ends came to 5 bases. This CDR3 has 13 residues. CDR3 DNA sequence: TGTGCCTGGAGTGCCCAGGGGGCCAACGTCCTGACTTTC. It translates to CAWSAQGANVLTF.

The chain has TRBV5-1 and TRBJ2-2; 12 nucleotides line up with TRBD2. The junction had 5 bases not matched to a gene; V was cut back by 0 bases and J by 2 bases. The CDR3 length is 18 residues. The germline V gene encodes CDR1 SGHRS and CDR2 YFSETQ. The CDR3 region is CASSLGLAGGPNTGELFF. DNA for the CDR3: TGCGCCAGCAGCTTGGGTCTAGCGGGAGGGCCTAACACCGGGGAGCTGTTTTTT.

The chain links TRBV7-8 to TRBJ1-3; 8 bases agree with TRBD1. The V and J ends lost 5 bases and 0 bases, in that order; junction bases with no gene match: 6. The CDR3 covers 16 residues. The germline CDR1 and CDR2 sequences are SGHVS and FQNEAQ. CDR3 sequence: CASSAEGQASGNTIYF. DNA of the CDR3: TGTGCCAGCAGCGCCGAGGGACAGGCCTCTGGAAACACCATATATTTT.